These 10 T cell receptor beta chains were all obtained from the same sample, sequenced in a study of OX40 agonist ivuxolimab in advanced cancers. Repertoires were generated with immunoSEQ multiplex PCR, while TCRdb's copy carries only in-frame clones and drops some. The sample yields about 54,000 clones, around 89% seen once. The specimen was CD4+ or CD8+ T cells sorted from blood, collected in a trial of the OX40 agonist ivuxolimab. The receptors derive from an adult with an advanced solid tumor such as melanoma, head and neck, liver or kidney cancer.

V usage is TRBV6-5 and J usage is TRBJ1-2; D gene unclear. Germline CDR1 MNHEY, CDR2 SVGAGI. V shed 0 bases and J shed 5 bases, with 10 bases lying between them. The CDR3 is 14 residues long. CDR3 sequence: CASSYSTAGYGYTF. The CDR3 coding sequence is TGTGCCAGCAGTTACTCGACGGCCGGGTATGGCTACACCTTC.

V is TRBV7-2 and J is TRBJ2-3; D is perhaps TRBD1 or TRBD2 (6 bases each). Germline CDR1 and CDR2: SGHTA and FQGNSA. This CDR3 spans 15 amino acids. V was cut by 3 bases and J by 4 bases, with 14 bases left in between. CDR3 loop: CASSFDGGGADTQYF. CDR3 coding DNA: TGTGCCAGCAGCTTCGACGGGGGCGGGGCAGATACGCAGTATTTT.

The chain couples TRBV5-1 to TRBJ1-5, with D possibly matching TRBD1 (6 bases). V lost 0 bases and J lost 5, with 18 bases in between. This CDR3 comprises 17 residues. The germline V gene has CDR1 SGHRS and CDR2 YFSETQ. The CDR3 loop reads CASSLAPTAGEYQPQHF. The CDR3, as DNA: TGCGCCAGCAGCTTGGCACCCACCGCAGGGGAGTATCAGCCCCAGCATTTT.

This clone occurred a few times. The chain uses TRBV6-5 and TRBJ2-5; perhaps TRBD2 as D (5 bases). This CDR3 region has 14 residues. CDR1 and CDR2 from the germline V gene are MNHEY and SVGAGI. The germline V and J ends were trimmed by 7 bases and 4 bases, with 16 bases remaining between them. CDR3 amino acids: CASTRKPRGETQYF. The CDR3, as DNA: TGTGCCAGCACCAGGAAGCCCCGGGGAGAGACCCAGTACTTC.

The chain has TRBV9 and TRBJ2-3, with TRBD2 matching over 8 bases. The CDR3 length is 17 residues. V was pared by 1 base and J by 2 bases, with 9 bases of the junction left unmatched. Germline V CDR1 and CDR2: SGDLS, YYNGEE. In DNA form, the CDR3 reads TGTGCCAGCAGCGTACCCCGCCATAGCGGGGACACAGATACGCAGTATTTT. This sequence encodes CASSVPRHSGDTDTQYF.

Only a few counts were recorded for this clone. The genes are TRBV28 and TRBJ2-7, with D tentatively TRBD2 (6 bases). Trimming removed 5 bases from V and 2 bases from J, with 16 bases in between. This CDR3 has 15 amino acids. Germline-derived CDR1 and CDR2 are MDHEN and SYDVKM. In DNA, the CDR3 is TGTGCCAGCAGTCCGGGGGTCGTCGGGGCCTACGAGCAGTACTTC. Protein sequence: CASSPGVVGAYEQYF.

This clone has just one count. The V call is TRBV6-5, the J call TRBJ2-1; D may be TRBD2 (6 bases). The CDR3 is 15 residues long. The germline CDR1 and CDR2 sequences are MNHEY and SVGAGI. Between the trimmed V and J ends, which lost 5 bases and 9 bases, there was a span of 20 bases. The CDR3 region is CASSKGLRLGTEQFF. DNA of the CDR3: TGTGCCAGCAGTAAGGGACTCCGGCTAGGGACTGAGCAGTTCTTC.

This clone was seen once. This chain uses TRBV18 with TRBJ1-1; D uncertain. Germline V lookup: CDR1 KGHSH, CDR2 LQKENI. Trimming took 4 bases from V and 0 from J, leaving 9 bases between them. The CDR3 runs to 14 residues. The CDR3 sequence: CASSQGRMNTEAFF. CDR3 DNA sequence: TGTGCCAGCTCACAAGGACGGATGAACACTGAAGCTTTCTTT.

The gene calls are TRBV7-3 and TRBJ2-5; D is uncertain. This CDR3 contains 13 residues. V was pared by 4 bases and J by 1 base, with 7 bases between. Germline CDR1 and CDR2: SGHTA and FQGTGA. CDR3 in amino acids: CASSSTSQETQYF. CDR3 nucleotides: TGTGCCAGCAGCTCGACCTCCCAAGAGACCCAGTACTTC.

The V call is TRBV6-1, the J call TRBJ1-1; D is perhaps TRBD1 (6 bases). The CDR3 has 11 amino acids. V was cut by 6 bases and J by 11 bases, with 13 bases left in between. Germline V gene data show CDR1 as MNHNS and CDR2 as SASEGT. The CDR3, as DNA: TGTGCCAGCAGCCAGGGACAAGGGGCTTTCTTT. It specifies CASSQGQGAFF.